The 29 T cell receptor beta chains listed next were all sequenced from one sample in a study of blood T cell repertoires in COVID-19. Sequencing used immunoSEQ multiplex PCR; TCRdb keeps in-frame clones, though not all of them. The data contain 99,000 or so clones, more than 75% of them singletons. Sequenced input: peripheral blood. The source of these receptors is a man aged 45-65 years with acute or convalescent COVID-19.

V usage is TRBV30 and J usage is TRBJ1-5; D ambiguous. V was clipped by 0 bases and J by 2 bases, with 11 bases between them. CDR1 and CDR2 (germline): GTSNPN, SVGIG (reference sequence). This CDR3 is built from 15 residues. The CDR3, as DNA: TGTGCCTGGAGTGTACGTGGCGGGGGCAATCAGCCCCAGCATTTT. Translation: CAWSVRGGGNQPQHF.

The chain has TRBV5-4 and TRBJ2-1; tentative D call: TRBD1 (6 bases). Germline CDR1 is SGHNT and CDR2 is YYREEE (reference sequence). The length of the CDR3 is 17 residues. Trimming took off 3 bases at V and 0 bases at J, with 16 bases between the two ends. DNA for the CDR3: TGTGCCAGCAGCTCCCGCGACAGGACAAGCTCCTACAATGAGCAGTTCTTC. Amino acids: CASSSRDRTSSYNEQFF.

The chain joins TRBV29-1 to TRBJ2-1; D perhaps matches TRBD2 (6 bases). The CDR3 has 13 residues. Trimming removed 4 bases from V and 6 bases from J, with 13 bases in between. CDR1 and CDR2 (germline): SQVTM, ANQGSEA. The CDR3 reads CSVATSTGNEQFF. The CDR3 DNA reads TGCAGCGTTGCAACTAGCACGGGCAATGAGCAGTTCTTC.

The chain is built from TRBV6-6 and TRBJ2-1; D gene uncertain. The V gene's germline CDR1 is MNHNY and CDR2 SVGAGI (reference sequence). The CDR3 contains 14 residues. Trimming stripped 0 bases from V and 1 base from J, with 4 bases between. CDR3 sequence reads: CASSYSTSYNEQFF. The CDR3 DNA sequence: TGTGCCAGCAGTTACTCGACTTCCTACAATGAGCAGTTCTTC.

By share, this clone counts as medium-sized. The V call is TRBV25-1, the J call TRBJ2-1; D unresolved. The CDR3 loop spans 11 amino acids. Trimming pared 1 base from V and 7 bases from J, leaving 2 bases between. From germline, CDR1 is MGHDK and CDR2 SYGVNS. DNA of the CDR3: TGTGCCAGCAGTGAATCTAATGAGCAGTTCTTC. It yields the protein CASSESNEQFF.

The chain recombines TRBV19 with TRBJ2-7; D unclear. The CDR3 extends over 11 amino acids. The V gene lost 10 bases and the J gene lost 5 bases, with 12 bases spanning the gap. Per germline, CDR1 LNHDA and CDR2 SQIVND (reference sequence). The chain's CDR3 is CATSPVHEQYF. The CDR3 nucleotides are TGTGCCACCAGTCCCGTCCACGAGCAGTACTTC.

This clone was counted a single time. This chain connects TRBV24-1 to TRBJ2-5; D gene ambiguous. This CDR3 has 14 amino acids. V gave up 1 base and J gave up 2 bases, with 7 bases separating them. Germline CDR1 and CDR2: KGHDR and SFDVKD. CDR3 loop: CATSDFYRQETQYF. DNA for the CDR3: TGTGCCACCAGTGATTTCTACAGACAAGAGACCCAGTACTTC.

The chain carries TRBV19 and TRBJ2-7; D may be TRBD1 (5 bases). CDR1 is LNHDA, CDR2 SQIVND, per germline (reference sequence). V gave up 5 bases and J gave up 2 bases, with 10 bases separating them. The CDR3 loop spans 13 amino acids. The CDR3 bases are TGTGCCAGTAGTGAAGGGGCCGCCTACGAGCAGTACTTC. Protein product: CASSEGAAYEQYF.

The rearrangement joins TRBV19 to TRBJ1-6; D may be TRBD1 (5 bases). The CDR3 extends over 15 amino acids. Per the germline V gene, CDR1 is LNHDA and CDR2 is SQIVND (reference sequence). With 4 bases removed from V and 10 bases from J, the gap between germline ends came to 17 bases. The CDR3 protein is CASSRQGLLGSPLHF. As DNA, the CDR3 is TGTGCCAGTAGTAGGCAGGGCTTGTTGGGATCACCCCTCCACTTT.

The CDR3 is CASSSGQNYGYTF. The CDR3 DNA sequence: TGTGCCAGCAGCTCGGGACAGAACTATGGCTACACCTTC. The V and J genes are TRBV5-4 and TRBJ1-2; TRBD1 matches at 7 bases. The CDR3 covers 13 residues. Germline V gene lookup returns CDR1 SGHNT and CDR2 YYREEE (reference sequence). V dropped 3 bases and J dropped 2; count of bases not matched to a gene: 1.

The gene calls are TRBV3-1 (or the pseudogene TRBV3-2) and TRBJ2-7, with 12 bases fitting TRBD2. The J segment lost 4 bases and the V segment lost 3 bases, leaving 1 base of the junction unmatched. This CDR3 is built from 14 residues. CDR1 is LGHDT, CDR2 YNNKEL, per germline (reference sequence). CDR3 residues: CASSQGLAGYEQYF. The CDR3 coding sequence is TGTGCCAGCAGCCAGGGACTAGCGGGTTACGAGCAGTACTTC.

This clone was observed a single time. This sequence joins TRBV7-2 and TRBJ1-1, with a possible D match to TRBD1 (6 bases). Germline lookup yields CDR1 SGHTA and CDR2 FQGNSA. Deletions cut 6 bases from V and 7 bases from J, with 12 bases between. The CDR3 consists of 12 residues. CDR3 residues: CASSPRGFEAFF. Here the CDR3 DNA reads TGTGCCAGCAGTCCGAGGGGGTTTGAAGCTTTCTTT.

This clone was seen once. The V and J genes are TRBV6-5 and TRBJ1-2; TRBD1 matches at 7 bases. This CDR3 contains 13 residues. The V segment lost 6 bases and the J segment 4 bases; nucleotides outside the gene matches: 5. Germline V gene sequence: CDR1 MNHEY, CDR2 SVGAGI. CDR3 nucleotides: TGTGCCAGCAGACAGACAGGGATCTATGGCTACACCTTC. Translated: CASRQTGIYGYTF.

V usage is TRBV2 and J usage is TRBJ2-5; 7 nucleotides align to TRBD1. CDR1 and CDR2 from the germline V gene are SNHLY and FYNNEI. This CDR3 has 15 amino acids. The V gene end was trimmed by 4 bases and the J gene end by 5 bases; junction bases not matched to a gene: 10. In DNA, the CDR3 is TGTGCCAGCAGTGGGAGAGGGGGCTTGGGGGAGACCCAGTACTTC. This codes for CASSGRGGLGETQYF. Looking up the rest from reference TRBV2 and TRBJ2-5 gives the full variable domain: EPEVTQTPSHQVTQMGQEVILRCVPISNHLYFYWYRQILGQKVEFLVSFYNNEISEKSEIFDDQFSVERPDGSNFTLKIRSTKLEDSAMYFCASSGRGGLGETQYFGPGTRLLVL.

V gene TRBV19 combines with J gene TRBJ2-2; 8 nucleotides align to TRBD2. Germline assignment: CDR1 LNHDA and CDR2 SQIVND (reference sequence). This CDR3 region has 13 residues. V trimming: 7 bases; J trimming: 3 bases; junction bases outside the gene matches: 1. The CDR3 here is CASKRGHTGELFF. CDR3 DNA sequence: TGTGCCAGTAAGCGGGGGCACACCGGGGAGCTGTTTTTT.

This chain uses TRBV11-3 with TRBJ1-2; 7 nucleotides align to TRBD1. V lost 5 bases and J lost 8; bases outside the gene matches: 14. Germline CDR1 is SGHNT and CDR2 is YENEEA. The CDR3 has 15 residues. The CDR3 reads CASSPQQGLSGGYTF. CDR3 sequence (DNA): TGTGCCAGCAGCCCTCAACAGGGGTTGAGTGGAGGCTACACCTTC.

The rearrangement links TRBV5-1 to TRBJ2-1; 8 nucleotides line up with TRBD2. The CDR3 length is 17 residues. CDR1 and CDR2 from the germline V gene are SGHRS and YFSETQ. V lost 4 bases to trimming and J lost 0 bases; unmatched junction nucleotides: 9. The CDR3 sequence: CASSPSPREGSYNEQFF. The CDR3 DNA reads TGCGCCAGCAGCCCTAGCCCACGGGAGGGCTCCTACAATGAGCAGTTCTTC.

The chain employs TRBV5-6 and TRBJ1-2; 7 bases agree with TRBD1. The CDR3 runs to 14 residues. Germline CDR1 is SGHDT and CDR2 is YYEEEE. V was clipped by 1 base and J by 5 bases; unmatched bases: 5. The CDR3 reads CASSLRQQGYGYTF. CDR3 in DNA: TGTGCCAGCAGCTTGCGGCAACAGGGGTATGGCTACACCTTC.

The CDR3 coding sequence is TGTGCCAGCAGTGAAGCACTAGCGGGGGGGCCTAGCACAGATACGCAGTATTTT. Translating it yields CASSEALAGGPSTDTQYF. The chain recombines TRBV2 with TRBJ2-3; TRBD2 matches 13 bases. The length of the CDR3 is 18 residues. V trimming: 0 bases; J trimming: 0 bases; junction bases outside the gene matches: 3. From germline, CDR1 is SNHLY and CDR2 FYNNEI.

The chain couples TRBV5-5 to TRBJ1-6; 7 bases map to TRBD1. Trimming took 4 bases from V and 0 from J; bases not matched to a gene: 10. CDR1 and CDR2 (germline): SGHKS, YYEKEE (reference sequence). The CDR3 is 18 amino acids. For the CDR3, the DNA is TGTGCCAGCAGCCCGCGGGACAGTCTGAGCTCCTATAATTCACCCCTCCACTTT. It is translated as CASSPRDSLSSYNSPLHF. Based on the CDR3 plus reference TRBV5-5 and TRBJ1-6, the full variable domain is DAGVTQSPTHLIKTRGQQVTLRCSPISGHKSVSWYQQVLGQGPQFIFQYYEKEERGRGNFPDRFSARQFPNYSSELNVNALLLGDSALYLCASSPRDSLSSYNSPLHFGNGTRLTVT.

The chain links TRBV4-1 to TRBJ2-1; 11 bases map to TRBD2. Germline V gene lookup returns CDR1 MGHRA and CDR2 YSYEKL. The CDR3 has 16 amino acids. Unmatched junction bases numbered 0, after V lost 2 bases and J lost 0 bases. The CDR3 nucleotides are TGCGCCAGCAGCCAACTAGCGGGAGGCTCCTACAATGAGCAGTTCTTC. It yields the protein CASSQLAGGSYNEQFF.

The DNA of the CDR3 is TGTGCCAGCAGTTTTCGACAGACAGACAATGAGCAGTTCTTC. It encodes CASSFRQTDNEQFF. This chain connects TRBV6-6 to TRBJ2-1, with a tentative D call TRBD1 (5 bases). Trimming pared 4 bases from V and 5 bases from J, leaving 12 bases between. The CDR3 totals 14 residues. CDR1 and CDR2 from the germline V gene are MNHNY and SVGAGI (reference sequence).

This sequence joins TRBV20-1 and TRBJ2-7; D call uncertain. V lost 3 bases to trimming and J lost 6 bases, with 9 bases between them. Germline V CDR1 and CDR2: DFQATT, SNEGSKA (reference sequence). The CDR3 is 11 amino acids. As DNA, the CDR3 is TGCAGTGCTAGCACACCTGGCGAGCAGTACTTC. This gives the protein CSASTPGEQYF.

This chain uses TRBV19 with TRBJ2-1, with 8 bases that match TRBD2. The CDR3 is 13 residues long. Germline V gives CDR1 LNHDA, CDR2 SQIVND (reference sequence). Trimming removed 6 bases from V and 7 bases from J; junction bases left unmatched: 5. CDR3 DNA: TGTGCCAGTAGGGGGACTAGTGGGAATGAGCAGTTCTTC. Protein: CASRGTSGNEQFF. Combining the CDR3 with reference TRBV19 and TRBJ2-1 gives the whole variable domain DGGITQSPKYLFRKEGQNVTLSCEQNLNHDAMYWYRQDPGQGLRLIYYSQIVNDFQKGDIAEGYSVSREKKESFPLTVTSAQKNPTAFYLCASRGTSGNEQFFGPGTRLTVL.

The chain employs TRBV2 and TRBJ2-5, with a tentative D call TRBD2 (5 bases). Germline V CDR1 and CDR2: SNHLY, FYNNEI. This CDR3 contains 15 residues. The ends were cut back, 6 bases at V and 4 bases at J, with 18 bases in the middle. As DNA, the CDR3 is TGTGCCAGCAGGACCCCTCGTAGCGAAGGAGAGACCCAGTACTTC. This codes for CASRTPRSEGETQYF.

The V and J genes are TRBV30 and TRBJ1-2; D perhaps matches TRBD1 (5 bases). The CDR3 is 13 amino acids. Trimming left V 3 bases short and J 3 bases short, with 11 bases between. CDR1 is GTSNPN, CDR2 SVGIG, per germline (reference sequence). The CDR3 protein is CAWRQGYDYGYTF. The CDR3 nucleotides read TGTGCCTGGAGGCAGGGCTACGACTATGGCTACACCTTC.

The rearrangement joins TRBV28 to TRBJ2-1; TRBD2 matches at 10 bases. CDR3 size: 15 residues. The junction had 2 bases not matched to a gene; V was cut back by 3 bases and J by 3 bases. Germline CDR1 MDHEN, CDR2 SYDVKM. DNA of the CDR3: TGTGCCAGCAGTTTTCCTAGCGGGGGCTACAATGAGCAGTTCTTC. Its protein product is CASSFPSGGYNEQFF.

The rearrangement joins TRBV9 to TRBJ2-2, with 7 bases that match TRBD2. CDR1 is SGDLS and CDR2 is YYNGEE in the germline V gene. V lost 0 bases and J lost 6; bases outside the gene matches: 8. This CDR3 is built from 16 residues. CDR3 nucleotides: TGTGCCAGCAGCGTAGCTCTGGCGGGAGTCCCCGGGGAGCTGTTTTTT. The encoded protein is CASSVALAGVPGELFF.

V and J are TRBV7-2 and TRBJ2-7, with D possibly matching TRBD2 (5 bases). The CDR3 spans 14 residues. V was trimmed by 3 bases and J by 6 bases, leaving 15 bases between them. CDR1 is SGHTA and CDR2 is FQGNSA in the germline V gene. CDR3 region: CASSLGRLAGEQYF. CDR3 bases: TGTGCCAGCAGCTTGGGTCGTCTAGCTGGCGAGCAGTACTTC.